This is a list of T cell receptor beta chains from one sample in a study of blood T cell repertoires in COVID-19. Sequencing was performed with immunoSEQ multiplex PCR; in TCRdb, only in-frame clones are kept and a portion is missing. The sample contains around 250,000 clones, roughly 84% of which appear only once. Sequences were obtained from peripheral blood. The source of these receptors is a young woman with acute or convalescent COVID-19. Each CDR3 is given with its conserved first and last residue. The D gene is left open where the match is weak. Size is omitted from some rows. Given values are once, few, many or a class for expanded clones.

DNA: TGTGCCTGGAGGTTCCGGACGGGATTCGAAGAGACCCAGTACTTC; CDR3: CAWRFRTGFEETQYF; V: TRBV30; D: .; J: TRBJ2-5; size: few; length: 15
DNA: TGTGCCAGCAGCTTAGCCCATGGGACAGGGTCGGACGGGGAGCTGTTTTTT; CDR3: CASSLAHGTGSDGELFF; V: TRBV11-3; D: TRBD1; J: TRBJ2-2; size: .; length: 17
DNA: TGTGCCAGCAGTTATTTTAGCGACGCAGATACGCAGTATTTT; CDR3: CASSYFSDADTQYF; V: TRBV6-2/TRBV6-3; D: .; J: TRBJ2-3; size: .; length: 14
DNA: TGTGCCAGCCGAACCAGCAGCGGGAGGGGCAATGAGCAGTTCTTC; CDR3: CASRTSSGRGNEQFF; V: TRBV11-2; D: TRBD2; J: TRBJ2-1; size: .; length: 15
DNA: TGCGCCAGCAGTGTAGGGACTAGTACTGAGCAGTTCTTC; CDR3: CASSVGTSTEQFF; V: TRBV10-1; D: TRBD2; J: TRBJ2-1; size: .; length: 13
DNA: TGTGCCAGCAGGTCACAGGGACTATCCACAGATACGCAGTATTTT; CDR3: CASRSQGLSTDTQYF; V: TRBV2; D: .; J: TRBJ2-3; size: once; length: 15
DNA: TGTGCCAGCAGCCAAGGACTAGCGGGAGGCTATGAGCAGTTCTTC; CDR3: CASSQGLAGGYEQFF; V: TRBV3-1/TRBV3-2; D: TRBD2; J: TRBJ2-1; size: .; length: 15
DNA: TGTGCCAGCAGCCATACCCCAGGTGCCTACGAGCAGTACTTC; CDR3: CASSHTPGAYEQYF; V: TRBV7-2; D: .; J: TRBJ2-7; size: .; length: 14
DNA: TGTGCCAGCAGAACTGACAGGGACACCGGGGAGCTGTTTTTT; CDR3: CASRTDRDTGELFF; V: TRBV6-6; D: TRBD1; J: TRBJ2-2; size: .; length: 14
DNA: TGTGCCACCAGCAGAGGAGACTACTTGCACACAGATACGCAGTATTTT; CDR3: CATSRGDYLHTDTQYF; V: TRBV15; D: .; J: TRBJ2-3; size: .; length: 16
DNA: TGTGCCATCGGGGACAGTATAAAAGGCACAGATACGCAGTATTTT; CDR3: CAIGDSIKGTDTQYF; V: TRBV10-3; D: TRBD1; J: TRBJ2-3; size: .; length: 15
DNA: TGTGCCAGCAGCCGCAAACCGGGACAGTCAAATAATTCACCCCTCCACTTT; CDR3: CASSRKPGQSNNSPLHF; V: TRBV14; D: TRBD1; J: TRBJ1-6; size: .; length: 17
DNA: TGTGCCAGCAGCACAGGGACAGGGGTCGGCTCACCCCTCCACTTT; CDR3: CASSTGTGVGSPLHF; V: TRBV7-8; D: TRBD1; J: TRBJ1-6; size: .; length: 15
DNA: TGTGCCAGCAGTTTAGTAAGGGGCCAGGGGGAGACCCAGTACTTC; CDR3: CASSLVRGQGETQYF; V: TRBV27; D: .; J: TRBJ2-5; size: .; length: 15
DNA: TGTGCCAGCAGCTTAGTTCGGGGAAGCAATCAGCCCCAGCATTTT; CDR3: CASSLVRGSNQPQHF; V: TRBV7-2; D: .; J: TRBJ1-5; size: few; length: 15
DNA: TGTGCCACCAGTGATCCGAAGACAAGCCCCTCCAATCAGCCCCAGCATTTT; CDR3: CATSDPKTSPSNQPQHF; V: TRBV24-1; D: .; J: TRBJ1-5; size: .; length: 17
DNA: TGTGCCAGCAGTTACGACAGCTCCAGCAATCAGCCCCAGCATTTT; CDR3: CASSYDSSSNQPQHF; V: TRBV6-5; D: .; J: TRBJ1-5; size: .; length: 15
DNA: TGTGCCAGCAGCCCTGACAGGAGCTCCTACAATGAGCAGTTCTTC; CDR3: CASSPDRSSYNEQFF; V: TRBV7-2; D: .; J: TRBJ2-1; size: .; length: 15
DNA: TGTGCCAGCAAACAGGGGGAAGGCTACACCTTC; CDR3: CASKQGEGYTF; V: TRBV6-5; D: TRBD1; J: TRBJ1-2; size: .; length: 11
DNA: TGTGCCAGCTTGGGGCTCTCTGGGGCCAACGTCCTGACTTTC; CDR3: CASLGLSGANVLTF; V: TRBV11-2; D: .; J: TRBJ2-6; size: .; length: 14
DNA: TGCAGTGCTAGTGGCGGTTCTAACTACGAGCAGTACTTC; CDR3: CSASGGSNYEQYF; V: TRBV20-1; D: .; J: TRBJ2-7; size: .; length: 13
DNA: TGTGCCAGCAGCACCCTCGGGACCTACGAGCAGTACTTC; CDR3: CASSTLGTYEQYF; V: TRBV7-8; D: .; J: TRBJ2-7; size: .; length: 13
DNA: TGTGCCAGCAGCCGGGACATTTCAAGCTCTGGGGCCAACGTCCTGACTTTC; CDR3: CASSRDISSSGANVLTF; V: TRBV5-4; D: .; J: TRBJ2-6; size: .; length: 17
DNA: TGTGCCAGCAGTTACTCAAACGGAGGAGGAAATCAGCCCCAGCATTTT; CDR3: CASSYSNGGGNQPQHF; V: TRBV6-5; D: .; J: TRBJ1-5; size: .; length: 16
DNA: TGTGCCAGCAGTTATCAGGGCTATGGCTACACCTTC; CDR3: CASSYQGYGYTF; V: TRBV28; D: .; J: TRBJ1-2; size: .; length: 12
DNA: TGTGCCAGCAGAGGGACAGATAATTCACCCCTCCACTTT; CDR3: CASRGTDNSPLHF; V: TRBV3-1/TRBV3-2; D: TRBD1; J: TRBJ1-6; size: .; length: 13
DNA: TGCGCCAGCAGGGGGACTAGCGGGACCCACGAGCAGTACTTC; CDR3: CASRGTSGTHEQYF; V: TRBV10-2; D: TRBD2; J: TRBJ2-7; size: few; length: 14
DNA: TGTGCCAGCAGTATTAGCGGGAGCACAGATACGCAGTATTTT; CDR3: CASSISGSTDTQYF; V: TRBV6-5; D: TRBD2; J: TRBJ2-3; size: .; length: 14
DNA: TGTGCCACCAGCGGCAAGGACAGGACCTACGAGCAGTACTTC; CDR3: CATSGKDRTYEQYF; V: TRBV15; D: TRBD1; J: TRBJ2-7; size: .; length: 14
DNA: TGTGCCAGCAGTTTAGGGGCCGAGCAGTACTTC; CDR3: CASSLGAEQYF; V: TRBV28; D: .; J: TRBJ2-7; size: .; length: 11
DNA: TGTGCCAGTAGTATCTTCGCTAGCGGGAGATCAGATACGCAGTATTTT; CDR3: CASSIFASGRSDTQYF; V: TRBV19; D: TRBD2; J: TRBJ2-3; size: .; length: 16
DNA: TGTGCCAGCAGACTAGCGGGTGTCCTTCAGTACTTC; CDR3: CASRLAGVLQYF; V: TRBV2; D: TRBD2; J: TRBJ2-4; size: .; length: 12
DNA: TGTGCCTGGAAACCGACAGGGGGCGCGAGCTACGAGCAGTACTTC; CDR3: CAWKPTGGASYEQYF; V: TRBV30; D: TRBD1; J: TRBJ2-7; size: .; length: 15
DNA: TGTGCCAGCAGTTACTCGCCCGAGAGCTCCTATAATTCACCCCTCCACTTT; CDR3: CASSYSPESSYNSPLHF; V: TRBV6-2/TRBV6-3; D: .; J: TRBJ1-6; size: once; length: 17
DNA: TGTGCCAGCAGTTTCGTGCCGGGGGTCGTAGCCAAAAACATTCAGTACTTC; CDR3: CASSFVPGVVAKNIQYF; V: TRBV28; D: .; J: TRBJ2-4; size: .; length: 17
DNA: TGTGCCAGCAGTTACTATTCCGGGACAGGGGACGAGCAGTACTTC; CDR3: CASSYYSGTGDEQYF; V: TRBV6-5; D: TRBD1; J: TRBJ2-7; size: .; length: 15
DNA: TGTGCCATCCCCGAAGCGGGGGAGCGGGACACTGAAGCTTTCTTT; CDR3: CAIPEAGERDTEAFF; V: TRBV10-3; D: .; J: TRBJ1-1; size: .; length: 15
DNA: TGTGCCAGCAGTCGCCACACTAGCGTCGAATCCTACAATGAGCAGTTCTTC; CDR3: CASSRHTSVESYNEQFF; V: TRBV6-2/TRBV6-3; D: TRBD2; J: TRBJ2-1; size: .; length: 17
DNA: TGTGCCAGCAGTTACAACCCTACTAGCGGAGCCTACGAGCAGTACTTC; CDR3: CASSYNPTSGAYEQYF; V: TRBV6-6; D: TRBD2; J: TRBJ2-7; size: .; length: 16
DNA: TGTGCCAGCAGCGTAGGTCTAGCGGGAGCCGGCAATGAGCAGTTCTTC; CDR3: CASSVGLAGAGNEQFF; V: TRBV9; D: TRBD2; J: TRBJ2-1; size: .; length: 16
DNA: TGTGCCAGTAGTACCCTCAGCACAGATACGCAGTATTTT; CDR3: CASSTLSTDTQYF; V: TRBV19; D: .; J: TRBJ2-3; size: .; length: 13
DNA: TGTGCCAGCAGCTTCGGGGGAGGGCCCGCAGATACGCAGTATTTT; CDR3: CASSFGGGPADTQYF; V: TRBV7-9; D: TRBD2; J: TRBJ2-3; size: .; length: 15
DNA: TGTGCCAGCAGCTCCGGGGGACCGGGCTACCCAGCCTACAATGAGCAGTTCTTC; CDR3: CASSSGGPGYPAYNEQFF; V: TRBV7-9; D: .; J: TRBJ2-1; size: .; length: 18
DNA: TGTGCCAGCAGCTTGGATCCTTCTCAGCCCCAGCATTTT; CDR3: CASSLDPSQPQHF; V: TRBV5-4; D: .; J: TRBJ1-5; size: .; length: 13